These 2 T cell receptor beta chains were sequenced from one sample in a study of blood T cell repertoires in COVID-19. The assay was immunoSEQ multiplex PCR, and TCRdb's table has in-frame clones only and misses some. This sample has around 300,000 clones, with nearly 90% found just once. The sample consisted of peripheral blood. The receptors were gathered from a woman aged 40 to 50 with COVID-19, enrolled during active disease.

The gene calls are TRBV30 and TRBJ1-5, with 7 nucleotides matching TRBD1. CDR1 is GTSNPN, CDR2 SVGIG, per germline (reference sequence). V dropped 2 bases and J dropped 4; count of bases not matched to a gene: 5. The length of the CDR3 is 14 residues. The CDR3 here is CAWSKTGVNQPQHF. Here the CDR3 DNA reads TGTGCCTGGAGTAAAACAGGGGTAAATCAGCCCCAGCATTTT.

The V and J genes are TRBV3-1 (or the pseudogene TRBV3-2) and TRBJ1-2; no definite D call. Germline assignment: CDR1 LGHDT and CDR2 YNNKEL (reference sequence). Trimming removed 0 bases at V and 8 bases at J, with 13 bases between. CDR3 size: 14 residues. CDR3 DNA sequence: TGTGCCAGCAGCCAAGATCATGGCGGTAGGGGCTACACCTTC. This codes for CASSQDHGGRGYTF.